The present T cell receptor beta chain was sequenced within a study of CD8 T cells in ankylosing spondylitis. The study's findings and limits: Blood from ankylosing spondylitis patients appeared to carry a characteristic roughly 8-variant TCR beta motif. Enrichment of disease-linked clones was reportedly significant in matched ankylosing spondylitis synovial fluid.

Trimming left V 6 bases short and J 4 bases short, with 22 bases between. The CDR3 is 16 amino acids. The germline gives CDR1 SEHNR, CDR2 FQNEAQ (reference sequence). Remarks on this clonotype: Its antigen is currently unknown.

Making the TCR beta libraries involved quantitative 5'-RACE with molecular barcodes. TCRdb reprocessed the 5' RACE reads via MiXCR and lists one record per CDR3 protein. In the table there are 150,000 to 200,000 distinct CDR3 sequences, roughly 11% of which are singletons. The chain links TRBV7-9 to TRBJ2-7; tentatively, D is TRBD2 (5 bases). This TCR came from a male donor with ankylosing spondylitis or in good health (not recorded which). The material sequenced was blood, either unsorted or a sorted T cell fraction (not recorded which). CDR3 DNA: TGTGCCAGCAGGCCGTCAACATCCACTAGGAGATACGAGCAGTACTTC. Translation: CASRPSTSTRRYEQYF.